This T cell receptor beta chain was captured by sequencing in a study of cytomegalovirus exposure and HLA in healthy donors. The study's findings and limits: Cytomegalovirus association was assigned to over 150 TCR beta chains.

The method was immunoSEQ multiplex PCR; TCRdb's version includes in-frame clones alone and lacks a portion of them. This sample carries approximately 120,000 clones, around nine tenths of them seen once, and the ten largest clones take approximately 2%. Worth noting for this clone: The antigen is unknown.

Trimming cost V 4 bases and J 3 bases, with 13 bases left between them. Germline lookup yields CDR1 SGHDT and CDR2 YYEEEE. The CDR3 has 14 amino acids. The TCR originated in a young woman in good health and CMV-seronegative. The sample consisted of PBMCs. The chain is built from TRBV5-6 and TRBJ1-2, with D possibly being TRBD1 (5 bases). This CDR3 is CASSGGQGYYGYTF. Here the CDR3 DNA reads TGTGCCAGCAGCGGCGGTCAGGGTTACTATGGCTACACCTTC.